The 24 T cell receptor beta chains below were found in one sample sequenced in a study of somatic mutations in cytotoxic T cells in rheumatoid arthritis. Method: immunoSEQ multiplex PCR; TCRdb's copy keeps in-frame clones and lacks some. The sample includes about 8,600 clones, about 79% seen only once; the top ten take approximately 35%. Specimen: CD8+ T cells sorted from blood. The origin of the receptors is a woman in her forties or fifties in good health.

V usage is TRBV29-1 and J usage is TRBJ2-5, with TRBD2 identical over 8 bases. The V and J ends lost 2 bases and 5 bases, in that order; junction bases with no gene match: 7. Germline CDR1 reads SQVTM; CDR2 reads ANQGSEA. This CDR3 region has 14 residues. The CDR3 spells CSVERVAGGETQYF. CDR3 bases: TGCAGCGTTGAAAGGGTTGCGGGGGGTGAGACCCAGTACTTC.

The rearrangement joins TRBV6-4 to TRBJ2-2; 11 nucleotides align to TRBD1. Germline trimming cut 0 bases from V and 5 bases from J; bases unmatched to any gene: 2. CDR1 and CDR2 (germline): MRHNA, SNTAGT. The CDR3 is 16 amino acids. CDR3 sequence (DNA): TGTGCCAGCAGTGACTCTGGGACAGGGGGGACCGGGGAGCTGTTTTTT. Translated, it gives CASSDSGTGGTGELFF.

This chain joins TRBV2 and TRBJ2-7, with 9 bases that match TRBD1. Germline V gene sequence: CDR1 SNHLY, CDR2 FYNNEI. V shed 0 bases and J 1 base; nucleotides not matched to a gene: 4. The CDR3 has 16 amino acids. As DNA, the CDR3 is TGTGCCAGCAGTGAAGCGGCCGGGACAGGGTCCTACGAGCAGTACTTC. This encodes CASSEAAGTGSYEQYF.

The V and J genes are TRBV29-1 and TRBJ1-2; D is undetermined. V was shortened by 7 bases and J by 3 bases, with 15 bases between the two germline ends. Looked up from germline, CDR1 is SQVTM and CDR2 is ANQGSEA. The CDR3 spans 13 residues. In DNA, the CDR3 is TGCAGCGGGAAGGGCGGGGAGGACTATGGCTACACCTTC. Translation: CSGKGGEDYGYTF.

Here the CDR3 reads CASSIQAGYEKLFF. The DNA for the CDR3 is TGTGCCAGTAGTATACAGGCAGGATACGAAAAACTGTTTTTT. J is TRBJ1-4 and V is TRBV19; D ambiguous. Germline V lookup: CDR1 LNHDA, CDR2 SQIVND (reference sequence). Between the trimmed V and J ends, which lost 2 bases and 8 bases, there was a span of 12 bases. The CDR3 extends over 14 amino acids.

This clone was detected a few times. The CDR3 nucleotides read TGCGCCAGCAGCCAAGTTCAGGGGGGTGAAAAACTGTTTTTT. The encoded protein is CASSQVQGGEKLFF. The chain joins TRBV4-1 to TRBJ1-4; 7 bases align to TRBD1. The CDR3 runs to 14 residues. V trimming: 1 base; J trimming: 7 bases; junction bases outside the gene matches: 3. Germline CDR1 and CDR2: MGHRA and YSYEKL.

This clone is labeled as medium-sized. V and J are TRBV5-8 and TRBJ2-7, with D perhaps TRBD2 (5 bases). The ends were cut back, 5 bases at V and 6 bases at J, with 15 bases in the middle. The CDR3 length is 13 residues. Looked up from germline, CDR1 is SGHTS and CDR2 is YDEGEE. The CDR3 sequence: CASRGYEGAEQYF. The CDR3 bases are TGTGCCAGCAGGGGTTATGAGGGTGCCGAGCAGTACTTC.

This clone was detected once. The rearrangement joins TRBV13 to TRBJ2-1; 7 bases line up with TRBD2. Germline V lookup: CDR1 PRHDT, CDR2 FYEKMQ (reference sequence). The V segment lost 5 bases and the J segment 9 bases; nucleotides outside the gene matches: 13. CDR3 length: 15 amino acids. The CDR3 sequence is CASSDQGGPSFEQFF. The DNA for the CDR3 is TGTGCCAGCAGCGACCAGGGAGGGCCATCTTTTGAGCAGTTCTTC.

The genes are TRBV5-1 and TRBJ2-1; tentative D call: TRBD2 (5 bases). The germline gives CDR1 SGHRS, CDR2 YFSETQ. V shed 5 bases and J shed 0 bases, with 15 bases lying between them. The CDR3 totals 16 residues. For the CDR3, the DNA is TGCGCCAGCAGTTGGGAGATCGTGAGCTCCTACAATGAGCAGTTCTTC. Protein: CASSWEIVSSYNEQFF. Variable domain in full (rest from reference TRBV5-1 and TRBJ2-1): KAGVTQTPRYLIKTRGQQVTLSCSPISGHRSVSWYQQTPGQGLQFLFEYFSETQRNKGNFPGRFSGRQFSNSRSEMNVSTLELGDSALYLCASSWEIVSSYNEQFFGPGTRLTVL.

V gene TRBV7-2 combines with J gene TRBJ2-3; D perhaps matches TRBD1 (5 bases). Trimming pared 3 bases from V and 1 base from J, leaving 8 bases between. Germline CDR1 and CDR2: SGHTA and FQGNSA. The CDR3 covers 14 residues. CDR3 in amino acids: CASSFLGGTDTQYF. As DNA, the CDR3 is TGTGCCAGCAGCTTTCTAGGGGGCACAGATACGCAGTATTTT.

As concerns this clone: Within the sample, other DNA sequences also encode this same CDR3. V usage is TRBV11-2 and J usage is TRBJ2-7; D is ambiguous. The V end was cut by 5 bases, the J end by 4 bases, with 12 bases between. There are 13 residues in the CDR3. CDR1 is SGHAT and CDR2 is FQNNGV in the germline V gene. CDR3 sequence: CASSLQTAYEQYF. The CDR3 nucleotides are TGTGCCAGCAGCCTACAGACGGCATACGAGCAGTACTTC. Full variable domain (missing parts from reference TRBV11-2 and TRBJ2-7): EAGVAQSPRYKIIEKRQSVAFWCNPISGHATLYWYQQILGQGPKLLIQFQNNGVVDDSQLPKDRFSAERLKGVDSTLKIQPAKLEDSAVYLCASSLQTAYEQYFGPGTRLTVT.

In nucleotides, the CDR3 is TGCGCCAGCAGCCCAACGCCCGGACAGGCCAAAGGGGTTAGCAATCAGCCCCAGCATTTT. It encodes CASSPTPGQAKGVSNQPQHF. The chain couples TRBV4-1 to TRBJ1-5, with TRBD1 matching over 7 bases. The CDR3 has 20 amino acids. The germline V gene has CDR1 MGHRA and CDR2 YSYEKL. V shed 4 bases and J 0 bases; nucleotides not matched to a gene: 18.

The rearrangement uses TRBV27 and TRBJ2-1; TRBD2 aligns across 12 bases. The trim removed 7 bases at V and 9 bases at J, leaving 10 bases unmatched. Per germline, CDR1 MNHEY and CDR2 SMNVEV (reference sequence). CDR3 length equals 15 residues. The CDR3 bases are TGTGCCAGCACCGCCCTAGCGGGGGGGCGCCGTGAGCAGTTCTTC. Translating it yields CASTALAGGRREQFF.

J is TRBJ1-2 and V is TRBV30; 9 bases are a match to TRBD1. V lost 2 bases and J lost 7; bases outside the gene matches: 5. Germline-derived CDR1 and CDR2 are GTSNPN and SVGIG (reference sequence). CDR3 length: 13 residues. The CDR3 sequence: CAWSSGQGGGYTF. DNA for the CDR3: TGTGCCTGGAGTTCGGGACAGGGCGGTGGCTACACCTTC.

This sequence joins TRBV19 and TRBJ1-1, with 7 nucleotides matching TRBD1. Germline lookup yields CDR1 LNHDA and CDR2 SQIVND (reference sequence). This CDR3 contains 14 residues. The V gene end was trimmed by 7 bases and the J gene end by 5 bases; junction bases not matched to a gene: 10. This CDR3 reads CASISRDSGTEAFF. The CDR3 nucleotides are TGTGCCAGTATTAGTAGGGACAGCGGGACTGAAGCTTTCTTT.

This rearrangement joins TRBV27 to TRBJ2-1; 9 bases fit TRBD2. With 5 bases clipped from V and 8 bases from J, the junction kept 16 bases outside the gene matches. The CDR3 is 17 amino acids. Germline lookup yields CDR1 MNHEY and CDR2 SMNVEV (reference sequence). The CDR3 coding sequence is TGTGCCAGCAGTCACCCTACCCATGCGGGGGGGTTAGATGAGCAGTTCTTC. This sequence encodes CASSHPTHAGGLDEQFF.

The CDR3 DNA is TGTGCCAGCAGCCCAGACCCCGGACAGCACTTTAATGAAAAACTGTTTTTT. It translates to CASSPDPGQHFNEKLFF. The V call is TRBV7-9, the J call TRBJ1-4; D perhaps matches TRBD1 (6 bases). In germline, CDR1 is SEHNR, CDR2 FQNEAQ (reference sequence). V was shortened by 5 bases and J by 4 bases, with 20 bases between the two germline ends. This CDR3 contains 17 residues.

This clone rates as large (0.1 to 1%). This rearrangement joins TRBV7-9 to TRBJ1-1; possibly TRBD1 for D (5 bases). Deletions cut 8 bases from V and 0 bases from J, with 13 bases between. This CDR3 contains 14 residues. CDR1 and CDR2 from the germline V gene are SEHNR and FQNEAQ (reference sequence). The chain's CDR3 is CASDSPEMNTEAFF. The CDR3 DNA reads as TGTGCCAGCGACAGCCCAGAGATGAACACTGAAGCTTTCTTT.

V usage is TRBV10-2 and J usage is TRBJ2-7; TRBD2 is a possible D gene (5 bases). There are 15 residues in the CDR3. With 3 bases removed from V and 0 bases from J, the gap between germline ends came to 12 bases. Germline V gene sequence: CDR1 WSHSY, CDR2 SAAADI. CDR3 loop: CASSDGKTNSYEQYF. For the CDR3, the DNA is TGCGCCAGCAGTGATGGGAAGACTAACTCCTACGAGCAGTACTTC.

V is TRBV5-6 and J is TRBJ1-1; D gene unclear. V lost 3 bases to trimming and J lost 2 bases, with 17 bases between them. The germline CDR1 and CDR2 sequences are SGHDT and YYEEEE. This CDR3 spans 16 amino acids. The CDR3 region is CASSYLSQQPNTEAFF. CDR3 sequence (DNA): TGTGCCAGCAGCTATCTGTCCCAACAACCCAACACTGAAGCTTTCTTT.

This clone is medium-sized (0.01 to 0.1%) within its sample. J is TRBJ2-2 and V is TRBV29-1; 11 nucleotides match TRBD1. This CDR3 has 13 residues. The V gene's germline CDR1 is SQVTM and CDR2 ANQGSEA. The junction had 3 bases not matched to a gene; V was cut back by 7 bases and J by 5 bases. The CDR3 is CSAGTGGTGELFF. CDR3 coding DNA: TGCAGCGCCGGGACAGGGGGTACCGGGGAGCTGTTTTTT.

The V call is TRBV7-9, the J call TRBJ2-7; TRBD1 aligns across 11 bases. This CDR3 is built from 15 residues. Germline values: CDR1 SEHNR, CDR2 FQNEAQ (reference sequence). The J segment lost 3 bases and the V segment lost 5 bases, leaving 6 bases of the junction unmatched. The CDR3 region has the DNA TGTGCCAGCAGCGGGACAGGGGGAATATTCTACGAGCAGTACTTC. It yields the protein CASSGTGGIFYEQYF.

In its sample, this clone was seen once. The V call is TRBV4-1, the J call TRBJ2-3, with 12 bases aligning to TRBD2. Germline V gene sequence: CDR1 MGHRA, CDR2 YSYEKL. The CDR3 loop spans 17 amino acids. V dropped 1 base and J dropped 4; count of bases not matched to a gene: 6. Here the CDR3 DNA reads TGCGCCAGCAGCCAAGTATCCGCTAGCGGGGGGGCAGATACGCAGTATTTT. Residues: CASSQVSASGGADTQYF.

In DNA, the CDR3 is TGTGCCAGCAGCGCGACAGGGGCGGACACTGAAGCTTTCTTT. This sequence encodes CASSATGADTEAFF. V and J are TRBV2 and TRBJ1-1, with TRBD1 identical over 8 bases. CDR3 size: 14 residues. Looked up from germline, CDR1 is SNHLY and CDR2 is FYNNEI. V dropped 6 bases and J dropped 3; count of bases not matched to a gene: 6.